This passage covers 9 T cell receptor beta chains from one sample sequenced in a study of shared clonotypes between healthy human individuals. TCRdb's copy holds only in-frame clones and misses some; the assay was immunoSEQ multiplex PCR. The sample lists 98,000 or so clones; 68% were seen once. The sample taken for sequencing was memory CD8+ T cells sorted from blood. Subset denoted: CD45RO+ cells pooled with CCR7-negative TemRA cells. The origin of the receptors is a woman aged 25 to 39 in good health.

The J gene is TRBJ2-7, the V gene TRBV25-1; 9 bases agree with TRBD1. The germline gives CDR1 MGHDK, CDR2 SYGVNS. The CDR3 runs to 15 residues. Unmatched junction bases numbered 4, after V lost 1 base and J lost 3 bases. The CDR3 sequence: CASSESQGAIYEQYF. CDR3 DNA sequence: TGTGCCAGCAGTGAATCACAGGGGGCAATCTACGAGCAGTACTTC.

The chain uses TRBV5-3 and TRBJ2-7, with 10 bases lining up with TRBD1. TRBV5-3 is labeled an ORF, and its function is uncertain. With V trimmed by 7 bases and J by 11 bases, 21 bases remained unmatched. The CDR3 contains 16 residues. Written as DNA, the CDR3 is TGTGCCAGATCCCCGGTGGTGGGGACAGGGGAAATCGACGAGTACTTC. This codes for CARSPVVGTGEIDEYF.

The chain recombines TRBV28 with TRBJ2-5, with D maybe TRBD1 (6 bases). The CDR3 covers 13 residues. The V and J ends lost 6 bases and 0 bases respectively, with 8 bases between them. The germline V gene encodes CDR1 MDHEN and CDR2 SYDVKM. In nucleotides, the CDR3 is TGTGCCAGCAGAGGACAGAACCAAGAGACCCAGTACTTC. As protein: CASRGQNQETQYF.

The V call is TRBV11-2, the J call TRBJ2-7, with D hard to call. The CDR3 has 12 residues. Germline lookup yields CDR1 SGHAT and CDR2 FQNNGV. The V and J ends lost 0 bases and 6 bases respectively, with 6 bases between them. CDR3 nucleotide sequence: TGTGCCAGCAGCTTAGAAGTCGGCGAGCAGTACTTC. Residues: CASSLEVGEQYF.

CDR3 in DNA: TGTGCCACCAGCAGAGCGGCGGATCCCTACAATGAGCAGTTCTTC. Translating gives CATSRAADPYNEQFF. The chain links TRBV15 to TRBJ2-1; D unresolved. The CDR3 totals 15 residues. The V and J ends lost 1 base and 2 bases respectively, with 9 bases between them. The germline gives CDR1 LNHNV, CDR2 YYDKDF (reference sequence).

On this clone: The same CDR3 is also encoded by other DNA sequences in this sample. This rearrangement joins TRBV2 to TRBJ1-5, with D unclear. Trimming took off 8 bases at V and 0 bases at J, with 8 bases between the two ends. Germline CDR1 SNHLY, CDR2 FYNNEI. The CDR3 runs 13 residues. The CDR3 here is CASQPYSNQPQHF. The CDR3 bases are TGTGCCAGCCAACCATATAGCAATCAGCCCCAGCATTTT.

The genes are TRBV7-8 and TRBJ2-7, with no clear D. This CDR3 has 13 amino acids. Germline loops: CDR1 SGHVS, CDR2 FQNEAQ. Between the trimmed V and J ends, which lost 7 bases and 2 bases, there was a span of 12 bases. The DNA for the CDR3 is TGTGCCAGCACCGTAGACAAGACCTACGAGCAGTACTTC. It codes for CASTVDKTYEQYF.

This clone was seen many times. The chain has TRBV7-8 and TRBJ2-7; D is possibly TRBD1 or TRBD2 (5 bases each). Trimming stripped 7 bases from V and 1 base from J, with 17 bases between. This CDR3 spans 15 amino acids. Germline V gene lookup returns CDR1 SGHVS and CDR2 FQNEAQ. This CDR3 is CASNPTRGGSYEQYF. CDR3 bases: TGTGCCAGCAACCCAACTCGGGGCGGATCCTACGAGCAGTACTTC.

The chain employs TRBV18 and TRBJ2-1; no firm D call. Germline CDR1 reads KGHSH; CDR2 reads LQKENI. V lost 1 base to trimming and J lost 5 bases, with 6 bases between them. The CDR3 consists of 13 residues. This CDR3 reads CASSPQEHNEQFF. DNA for the CDR3: TGTGCCAGCTCACCACAGGAGCACAATGAGCAGTTCTTC.